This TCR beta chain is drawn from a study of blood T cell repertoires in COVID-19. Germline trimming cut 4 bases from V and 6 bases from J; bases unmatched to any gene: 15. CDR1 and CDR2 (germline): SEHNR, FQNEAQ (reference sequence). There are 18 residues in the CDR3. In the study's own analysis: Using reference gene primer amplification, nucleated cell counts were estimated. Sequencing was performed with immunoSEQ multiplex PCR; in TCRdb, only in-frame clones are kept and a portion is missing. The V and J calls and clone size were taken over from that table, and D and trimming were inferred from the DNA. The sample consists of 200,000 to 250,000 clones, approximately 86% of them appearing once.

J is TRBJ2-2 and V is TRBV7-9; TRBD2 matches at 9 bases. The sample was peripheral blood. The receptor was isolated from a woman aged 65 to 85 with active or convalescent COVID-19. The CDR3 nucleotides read TGTGCCAGCAGCTCTACGCCTAGCGGGGTCAGGGCGCCCGGGGAGCTGTTTTTT. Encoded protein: CASSSTPSGVRAPGELFF.